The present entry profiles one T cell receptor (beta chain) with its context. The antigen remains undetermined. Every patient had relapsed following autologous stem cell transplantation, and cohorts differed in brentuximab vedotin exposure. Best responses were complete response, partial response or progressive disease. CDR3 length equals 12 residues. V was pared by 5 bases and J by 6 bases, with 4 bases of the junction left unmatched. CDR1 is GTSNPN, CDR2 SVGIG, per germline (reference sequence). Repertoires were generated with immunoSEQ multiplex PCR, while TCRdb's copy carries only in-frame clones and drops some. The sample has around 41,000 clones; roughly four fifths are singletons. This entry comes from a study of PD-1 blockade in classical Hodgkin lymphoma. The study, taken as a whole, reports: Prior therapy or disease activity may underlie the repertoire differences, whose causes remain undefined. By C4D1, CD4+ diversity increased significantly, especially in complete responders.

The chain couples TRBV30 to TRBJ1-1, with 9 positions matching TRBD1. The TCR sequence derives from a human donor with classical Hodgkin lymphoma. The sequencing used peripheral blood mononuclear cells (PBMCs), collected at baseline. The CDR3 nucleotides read TGTGCCTGGCGGGACAGGGCGGCTGAAGCTTTCTTT. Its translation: CAWRDRAAEAFF.